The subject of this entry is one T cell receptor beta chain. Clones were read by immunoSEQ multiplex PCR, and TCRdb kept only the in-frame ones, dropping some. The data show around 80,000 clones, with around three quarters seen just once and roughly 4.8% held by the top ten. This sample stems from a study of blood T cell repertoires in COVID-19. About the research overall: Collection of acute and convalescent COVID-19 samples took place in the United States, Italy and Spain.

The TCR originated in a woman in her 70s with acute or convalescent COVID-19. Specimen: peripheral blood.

CDR3 DNA sequence: TGTGCCAGCAGTCAGACTAGCGGGTACCCCCCCTACGAGCAGTACTTC. Translation gives CASSQTSGYPPYEQYF. This chain joins TRBV6-2 or TRBV6-3 and TRBJ2-7, with 10 nucleotides matching TRBD2. The germline V gene encodes CDR1 MNHEY and CDR2 SVGEGT. The CDR3 totals 16 residues. J gave up 2 bases and V 5 bases, and 9 bases lay outside the gene matches.